This T cell receptor (beta chain) was documented in a study of CD8 T cells in Susac syndrome. General study results and limits: The study acknowledged a relatively small number of individuals in its TCR sequencing and HLA analysis.

When the RNA was reverse transcribed, random hexamers were used with an input of roughly 0.45 to 1 ug. Amplification of the TCR beta CDR3 was carried out by immunoSEQ multiplex PCR, which spanned a total of 54 Vbeta and 13 Jbeta segments. TCRdb re-called the immunoSEQ multiplex PCR reads with MiXCR, one entry per CDR3 protein. Among roughly 150,000 distinct CDR3 sequences listed, around 95% were seen once. TCR beta sequencing covered blood CD8+ and CD4+ T cells. TEMRA cells were FACS-enriched, with CD8+ and CD4+ T cells isolated negatively. The CDR3 spans 15 residues. The germline gives CDR1 MNHEY, CDR2 SMNVEV (reference sequence). Deletions cut 7 bases from V and 1 base from J, with 16 bases between. On this clonotype: Its antigen is still unknown.

Sequencing used CD8+ T cells from PBMCs. The sequence came from a human donor with multiple sclerosis. This chain joins TRBV27 and TRBJ1-1; D might be TRBD1 (5 bases). The CDR3 is CASTETGTANTEAFF. The CDR3 DNA sequence: TGTGCCAGCACCGAAACCGGGACGGCGAACACTGAAGCTTTCTTT.